This T cell receptor beta chain was sequenced in a study of blood T cell repertoires in COVID-19. V was clipped by 2 bases and J by 4 bases, with 6 bases between them. Germline lookup yields CDR1 MNHNY and CDR2 SVGAGI (reference sequence). The CDR3 loop spans 12 amino acids. TCRdb's copy holds only in-frame clones and misses some; the assay was immunoSEQ multiplex PCR. This table holds about 100,000 clones, around 90% found once. Sample: peripheral blood. The clonotype comes from a human donor in a cohort sampled during active COVID-19. The chain employs TRBV6-6 and TRBJ2-7; D is unresolved. The CDR3 sequence is CASSYPAYEQYF. The CDR3, as DNA: TGTGCCAGCAGTTACCCCGCGTACGAGCAGTACTTC.